Below, 15 T cell receptor beta chains from the same sample are listed, as sequenced in a study of T cells in Graves' hyperthyroidism and ophthalmopathy. Researchers amplified the TCR beta CDR3 regions from RNA transcripts. The HTBI primer set served for first-round RT-PCR of the TCR CDR3. TCRdb re-analysed the multiplex PCR reads in MiXCR, keeping a single row per CDR3 protein. The sample lists a few hundred thousand distinct CDR3 sequences; 17% were seen once. The sequencing sample was made of blood. The origin of the receptors is a woman between 18 and 30 years old with Graves' ophthalmopathy.

Concerning this clonotype itself: A junction boundary mismatches the germline segment, possibly from a read error. The rearrangement uses TRBV5-1 and TRBJ2-1, with 7 bases lining up with TRBD2. This CDR3 is built from 16 residues. Germline CDR1 reads SGHRS; CDR2 reads YFSETQ. DNA of the CDR3: TGTGCCAGCAGCTACCCAGGGACTACCTCCTACAATGAGCAGTTCTTC. As protein: CASSYPGTTSYNEQFF.

In this sample, this clonotype turned up many times. V usage is TRBV3-1 and J usage is TRBJ2-5; TRBD2 matches 8 bases. V lost 3 bases and J lost 2; bases outside the gene matches: 8. Germline loops: CDR1 LGHDT, CDR2 YNNKEL (reference sequence). The CDR3 extends over 16 amino acids. The CDR3 reads CASSHPLAGRQETQYF. In DNA, the CDR3 is TGTGCCAGCAGCCATCCCTTAGCGGGGAGACAAGAGACCCAGTACTTC.

This clonotype was seen only a few times. The CDR3 DNA follows: TGTGCCACTAGGCGGGTTTTTACCAATGAGCAGTTCTTC. Translated, it gives CATRRVFTNEQFF. The chain couples TRBV15 to TRBJ2-1; D is possibly TRBD2 (5 bases). The length of the CDR3 is 13 residues. V was pared by 9 bases and J by 6 bases, with 15 bases between. Per germline, CDR1 LNHNV and CDR2 YYDKDF (reference sequence).

This clonotype was found a few times. The rearrangement joins TRBV7-9 to TRBJ2-7; tentatively, D is TRBD2 (6 bases). Germline CDR1 reads SEHNR; CDR2 reads FQNEAQ (reference sequence). CDR3 length: 13 residues. The germline V and J ends were trimmed by 5 bases and 3 bases, with 11 bases remaining between them. The CDR3 DNA reads TGTGCCAGCAGCCGGCTTAGCGGCTACGAGCAGTACTTC. Translating gives CASSRLSGYEQYF.

V gene TRBV7-4 combines with J gene TRBJ1-2, with D perhaps matching TRBD1 (5 bases). CDR3 length: 16 residues. Germline CDR1 reads SGHVT; CDR2 reads SQSDAQ. V lost 2 bases to trimming and J lost 4 bases, with 17 bases between them. CDR3 sequence reads: CASSLCAMAGPYGYTF. For the CDR3, the DNA is TGTGCCAGCAGCTTATGTGCAATGGCAGGGCCCTATGGCTACACCTTC.

This clonotype came up a few times. The gene calls are TRBV18 and TRBJ1-1; D call uncertain. Germline CDR1 and CDR2: KGHSH and LQKENI. V was cut by 5 bases and J by 0 bases, with 10 bases left in between. The CDR3 runs to 14 residues. CDR3 residues: CASSSETLNTEAFF. The CDR3 nucleotides read TGTGCCAGCTCATCTGAGACTTTGAACACTGAAGCTTTCTTT.

The chain is built from TRBV4-2 and TRBJ2-5; 9 bases match TRBD2. Germline trimming cut 1 base from V and 1 base from J; bases unmatched to any gene: 4. CDR3 length: 16 amino acids. Germline lookup yields CDR1 LGHNA and CDR2 YNFKEQ. CDR3 residues: CASSQVQRGAQETQYF. CDR3 sequence (DNA): TGTGCCAGCAGCCAAGTTCAGCGGGGGGCCCAAGAGACCCAGTACTTC.

The chain couples TRBV2 to TRBJ1-4; 9 bases match TRBD1. The CDR3 is 14 amino acids. In germline, CDR1 is SNHLY, CDR2 FYNNEI. J gave up 8 bases and V 2 bases, and 3 bases lay outside the gene matches. The CDR3 reads CASSERDRDEKLFF. CDR3 nucleotide sequence: TGTGCCAGCAGTGAACGGGACAGGGACGAAAAACTGTTTTTT.

This clonotype showed up many times. The chain recombines TRBV12-3 or TRBV12-4 with TRBJ1-4; the D gene is possibly TRBD1 (5 bases). The CDR3 totals 18 residues. V shed 2 bases and J shed 6 bases, with 22 bases lying between them. DNA for the CDR3: TGTGCCAGCAGTTTATTCAGGCGGGGACTGGTTCCTCATGAAAAACTGTTTTTT. Amino acid sequence: CASSLFRRGLVPHEKLFF.

The sample holds many counts of this clonotype. The V gene is TRBV7-9, the J gene TRBJ2-1; D is undetermined. This CDR3 has 14 residues. Per the germline V gene, CDR1 is SEHNR and CDR2 is FQNEAQ (reference sequence). Trimming removed 0 bases from V and 10 bases from J, with 13 bases in between. CDR3: CASSLAATDGEQFF. CDR3 nucleotides: TGTGCCAGCAGCTTAGCAGCAACAGACGGGGAGCAGTTCTTC.

The gene calls are TRBV7-2 and TRBJ1-5; D ambiguous. Between the trimmed V and J ends, which lost 4 bases and 2 bases, there was a span of 12 bases. The CDR3 is 15 amino acids. Germline CDR1 SGHTA, CDR2 FQGNSA. The CDR3: CASSSLDGGNQPQHF. The CDR3 DNA reads as TGTGCCAGCAGCTCCTTGGACGGGGGCAATCAGCCCCAGCATTTT.

There are many counts of this clonotype. The chain carries TRBV2 and TRBJ2-3, with 7 bases matching TRBD2. The germline V gene encodes CDR1 SNHLY and CDR2 FYNNEI. The CDR3 totals 15 residues. Trimming removed 2 bases from V and 1 base from J; junction bases left unmatched: 3. CDR3 protein: CASSETSARTDTQYF. CDR3 DNA: TGTGCCAGCAGTGAAACTAGCGCCCGCACAGATACGCAGTATTTT.

This clonotype was detected ten times or more. The chain combines TRBV11-1 with TRBJ2-3; maybe TRBD1 (6 bases). This CDR3 has 18 amino acids. Germline CDR1 reads SGHAT; CDR2 reads FQDESV (reference sequence). Trimming removed 6 bases from V and 3 bases from J, with 25 bases in between. The CDR3 DNA follows: TGTGCCAGCAGTCCCCCACCGCTTGGGGGCCTTGGAACAGATACGCAGTATTTT. Amino acid sequence: CASSPPPLGGLGTDTQYF. The entire variable domain, with the rest obtained from reference TRBV11-1 and TRBJ2-3, is as follows: EAEVAQSPRYKITEKSQAVAFWCDPISGHATLYWYRQILGQGPELLVQFQDESVVDDSQLPKDRFSAERLKGVDSTLKIQPAELGDSAMYLCASSPPPLGGLGTDTQYFGPGTRLTVL.

Comment on this clonotype: A junction end diverges from the germline sequence, so it may reflect a read error. The V call is TRBV7-8, the J call TRBJ2-5, with TRBD2 matching 9 bases. Germline loops: CDR1 SGHVS, CDR2 FQNEAQ. The CDR3 runs 16 residues. The CDR3 coding sequence is TGTGCCAGCACCTTAATGGCGGGGGGGATTCAAGAGACCCAGTACTTC. Amino acid sequence: CASTLMAGGIQETQYF.

DNA for the CDR3: TGTGCCAGCAGTCCCCTCCGGGATTCTACCGCTAACTATGGCTACACCTTC. It specifies CASSPLRDSTANYGYTF. The chain employs TRBV6-1 and TRBJ1-2, with no clear D. This CDR3 is built from 17 residues. V was pared by 5 bases and J by 0 bases, with 19 bases between. Germline CDR1 is MNHNS and CDR2 is SASEGT.